This T cell receptor (beta chain) stems from a study of T cells in Graves' hyperthyroidism and ophthalmopathy. Germline lookup yields CDR1 MDHEN and CDR2 SYDVKM. Trimming shortened V by 11 bases and J by 1 base, and 22 bases separated the two germline ends. CDR3 length: 16 amino acids. TCR beta CDR3 regions were amplified from RNA. HTBI primers were used for first-round RT-PCR of the TCR CDR3. TCRdb itself ran the multiplex PCR reads through MiXCR, one entry per CDR3 protein. The sample shows 50,000 to 75,000 distinct CDR3 sequences, 49% of them seen only once. This sequence joins TRBV28 and TRBJ2-3, with D possibly TRBD2 on 7 matching bases. The sample consisted of blood. The receptor was derived from a woman in her twenties or thirties with Graves' ophthalmopathy. CDR3 residues: CARGGGSGRGTDTQYF. CDR3 sequence (DNA): TGTGCCCGCGGGGGCGGGAGCGGTAGGGGCACAGATACGCAGTATTTT.